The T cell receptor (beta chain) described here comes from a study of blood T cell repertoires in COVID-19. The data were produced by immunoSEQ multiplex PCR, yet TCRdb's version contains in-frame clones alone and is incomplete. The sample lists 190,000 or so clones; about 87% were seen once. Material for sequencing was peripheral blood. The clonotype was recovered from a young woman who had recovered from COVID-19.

The CDR3 protein is CASSTGGTTDTQYF. The CDR3 region has the DNA TGTGCCAGCAGTACGGGGGGCACCACAGATACGCAGTATTTT. The gene calls are TRBV5-4 and TRBJ2-3, with D possibly TRBD2 on 7 matching bases. The germline V gene has CDR1 SGHNT and CDR2 YYREEE (reference sequence). This CDR3 is 14 amino acids long. The V end lost 5 bases, the J end lost 2 bases, and 12 bases lay between the germline ends.